This TCR beta chain was recorded in a study of T cell changes during pregnancy in multiple sclerosis. Data came from immunoSEQ multiplex PCR; TCRdb stores just in-frame clones and leaves some out. Of 85,000 to 130,000 clones listed, approximately 94% are singletons. CDR1 and CDR2 (germline): SGHNT, YYREEE (reference sequence). V dropped 0 bases and J dropped 3; count of bases not matched to a gene: 3. This CDR3 has 14 residues. V gene TRBV5-4 combines with J gene TRBJ2-7, with TRBD1 identical over 7 bases. The specimen comprised peripheral blood, sampled in the second trimester of pregnancy. The clonotype comes from a female donor with multiple sclerosis, enrolled in a pregnancy study. The CDR3 spells CASSLGQGNYEQYF. CDR3 coding DNA: TGTGCCAGCAGCTTGGGACAGGGAAACTACGAGCAGTACTTC. Supplemented by reference TRBV5-4 and TRBJ2-7, the full variable domain reads ETGVTQSPTHLIKTRGQQVTLRCSSQSGHNTVSWYQQALGQGPQFIFQYYREEENGRGNFPPRFSGLQFPNYSSELNVNALELDDSALYLCASSLGQGNYEQYFGPGTRLTVT.